The clone carrying this TCR beta chain occurred a few times. Its antigen is as yet unknown. The CDR3 runs to 16 residues. In germline, CDR1 is SGHTA, CDR2 FQGNSA. The V end was cut by 5 bases, the J end by 4 bases, with 20 bases between. These data are taken from a study of molecular identifiers for immune sequencing clone quantification. Study-wide context: Within a replicate experiment, RNA obtained from either about 20,000 or 100,000 naive CD8 cells was divided into five aliquots, and four of those aliquots were then sequenced.

Findings of the study overall: Jurkat TCR RNA from one cell was spiked into fewer than 1.2 million naive cells, and it was reportedly detectable there.

TCRdb recomputed calls from the PCR reads with MiXCR, one row per CDR3 protein. The sample yields hundreds of thousands of distinct CDR3 sequences, over 25% seen once. The naive CD8 libraries originated from between roughly 19,000 and 1,100,000 sorted cells and drew on 10%, 30% or 50% RNA. Sequenced: naive CD8+ T cells from blood, with Jurkat cell RNA spiked in. Subset: FACS-sorted CD8+CD4-CCR7+CD45RA+ naive T cells. The clonotype originates from a human donor in good health. Some libraries in this study had Jurkat cell RNA spiked in. The J gene is TRBJ1-2, the V gene TRBV7-2; D unresolved. The CDR3 here is CASSLAVAGPTYGYTF. The CDR3 nucleotides are TGTGCCAGCAGCCTGGCCGTGGCAGGACCAACCTATGGCTACACCTTC.